The T cell receptor beta chain described here comes from a study of immune evolution from preneoplasia to lung adenocarcinoma. The data were produced by immunoSEQ multiplex PCR, yet TCRdb's version contains in-frame clones alone and is incomplete. The sample holds about 26,000 clones, roughly 74% seen once. As for this clone: Its antigen is still unknown.

Study-level findings and limits: Top clone frequencies peaked in normal lung, apparently declining through invasive adenocarcinoma. KRAS-mutant nodules had the highest T cell clonality. Later-stage lesions seemingly showed higher T cell density and diversity than normal lung.

V was pared by 7 bases and J by 3 bases, with 20 bases between. The CDR3 has 16 amino acids. CDR1 SEHNR and CDR2 FQNEAQ come from the germline V gene (reference sequence). The source material was FFPE invasive lung adenocarcinoma tissue. This chain connects TRBV7-9 to TRBJ2-3; D not certain. This clonotype was sampled from a person aged 60 to 70 with invasive lung adenocarcinoma. Some clones in this sample may be carry-over from other donors' samples. CDR3 sequence: CASNPPTQDRTDTQYF. The CDR3 DNA reads as TGTGCCAGCAACCCTCCGACCCAGGACCGAACAGATACGCAGTATTTT.